Below, 31 T cell receptor beta chains from the same sample are listed, as sequenced in a study of blood T cells in healthy people across ages. Through a sample-barcoded 5' primer and a J-beta primer mix, a second PCR was run for roughly 7 to 12 cycles. MiXCR, applied by TCRdb to the 5' RACE reads, yields one record per CDR3 protein. The table has hundreds of thousands of distinct CDR3 sequences, approximately 30% seen once; the top ten hold approximately 14%. The sequenced sample was blood. These receptors all come from an elderly woman in good health.

This clonotype was detected a few times. The rearrangement links TRBV11-2 to TRBJ2-2; 10 nucleotides match TRBD1. The J segment lost 2 bases and the V segment lost 9 bases, leaving 3 bases of the junction unmatched. The CDR3 covers 14 residues. From germline, CDR1 is SGHAT and CDR2 FQNNGV. CDR3 loop: CASDRGQNTGELFF. The CDR3 DNA sequence: TGTGCCAGTGACAGGGGGCAAAACACCGGGGAGCTGTTTTTT.

About this clonotype itself: A read error is possible here, since a much larger clone lies one base away. The chain joins TRBV6-5 to TRBJ2-3, with 10 bases matching TRBD2. This CDR3 is built from 16 residues. V lost 10 bases, J lost 4 bases, and 14 bases stayed unmatched. Germline CDR1 and CDR2: MNHEY and SVGAGI. CDR3 coding DNA: TGTGCCACCGGGCGGAAAGCTAGCGGGGGCGCAGATACGCAGTATTTT. It is translated as CATGRKASGGADTQYF.

In this sample, this clonotype turned up many times. The chain combines TRBV9 with TRBJ2-1; TRBD2 matches 9 bases. Germline loops: CDR1 SGDLS, CDR2 YYNGEE. The CDR3 runs 14 residues. V trimming: 2 bases; J trimming: 10 bases; junction bases outside the gene matches: 7. CDR3 loop: CASSVRGGAREQFF. The CDR3 nucleotides are TGTGCCAGCAGCGTGCGCGGGGGGGCAAGGGAGCAGTTCTTC.

This clonotype was counted a few times. The chain links TRBV5-1 to TRBJ2-2; 10 nucleotides match TRBD2. This CDR3 comprises 15 residues. Germline values: CDR1 SGHRS, CDR2 YFSETQ. J was trimmed by 5 bases and V by 0 bases; bases with no gene match: 1. In DNA, the CDR3 is TGCGCCAGCAGCTTGGAACTAGCGGGGACCGGGGAGCTGTTTTTT. It encodes CASSLELAGTGELFF.

There are many counts of this clonotype. The V call is TRBV4-3, the J call TRBJ2-1, with D unclear. Germline V gives CDR1 LGHNA, CDR2 YSLEER. The V gene lost 1 base and the J gene lost 4 bases, with 5 bases spanning the gap. This CDR3 has 13 amino acids. CDR3 bases: TGCGCCAGCAGCCAAGCCGAATACAATGAGCAGTTCTTC. This gives the protein CASSQAEYNEQFF.

The count of this clonotype is one. The V call is TRBV20-1, the J call TRBJ2-7; 10 bases are a match to TRBD1. Germline V gives CDR1 DFQATT, CDR2 SNEGSKA (reference sequence). The J segment lost 6 bases and the V segment lost 3 bases, leaving 5 bases of the junction unmatched. The CDR3 is 13 residues long. The CDR3, as DNA: TGCAGTGCTAGGGACAGGGGGGAAAGCGAGCAGTACTTC. The encoded protein is CSARDRGESEQYF.

This clonotype was seen repeatedly, ten times or more. V usage is TRBV20-1 and J usage is TRBJ1-2; D is possibly TRBD1 (5 bases). The germline gives CDR1 DFQATT, CDR2 SNEGSKA (reference sequence). Deletions cut 0 bases from V and 8 bases from J, with 19 bases between. The CDR3 is made up of 15 amino acids. CDR3 amino acids: CSARDGGREGKGYTF. Written as DNA, the CDR3 is TGCAGTGCTAGAGATGGCGGCAGGGAGGGGAAAGGCTACACCTTC.

This clonotype occurred many times. This chain links TRBV7-8 with TRBJ1-6; 11 bases agree with TRBD1. CDR3 length: 17 amino acids. Losses at the gene ends were 3 bases for V and 10 bases for J; bases not matched to a gene: 11. Germline CDR1 reads SGHVS; CDR2 reads FQNEAQ. This CDR3 is CASSFYGQGAKDSPLHF. Written as DNA, the CDR3 is TGTGCCAGCAGCTTCTACGGACAGGGGGCGAAAGACTCACCCCTCCACTTT.

This clonotype was recorded many times. V usage is TRBV15 and J usage is TRBJ2-6; D is undetermined. The germline gives CDR1 LNHNV, CDR2 YYDKDF (reference sequence). V was shortened by 4 bases and J by 2 bases, with 6 bases between the two germline ends. The CDR3 is 14 residues long. The CDR3 loop reads CATSTLPGANVLTF. The CDR3 nucleotides read TGTGCCACCAGCACTTTACCTGGGGCCAACGTCCTGACTTTC.

This clonotype was observed a handful of times. The chain couples TRBV25-1 to TRBJ2-2; TRBD1 agrees at 9 bases. From germline, CDR1 is MGHDK and CDR2 SYGVNS. The CDR3 has 17 residues. The J segment lost 5 bases and the V segment lost 2 bases, leaving 9 bases of the junction unmatched. This CDR3 is CASSEPHRGRGTGELFF. The CDR3 region has the DNA TGTGCCAGCAGTGAACCCCACAGGGGGCGCGGGACCGGGGAGCTGTTTTTT.

A few counts support this clonotype. The V call is TRBV5-6, the J call TRBJ2-3, with D perhaps being TRBD1 or TRBD2 (6 bases each). The CDR3 length is 16 residues. Per germline, CDR1 SGHDT and CDR2 YYEEEE. Trimming removed 4 bases at V and 4 bases at J, with 19 bases between. This CDR3 is CASSLTGTGGPDTQYF. In DNA, the CDR3 is TGTGCCAGCAGCCTGACCGGGACTGGGGGGCCAGATACGCAGTATTTT.

This clonotype was seen more than once but under ten times. The chain combines TRBV19 with TRBJ2-1; possible D gene TRBD2, 7 bases. The CDR3 runs to 14 residues. Germline V gene sequence: CDR1 LNHDA, CDR2 SQIVND (reference sequence). Trimming took off 9 bases at V and 7 bases at J, with 19 bases between the two ends. The chain's CDR3 is CASSGQGRVNEQFF. In nucleotides, the CDR3 is TGTGCCAGCTCGGGGCAGGGGAGGGTAAATGAGCAGTTCTTC.

This clonotype was detected a few times. The chain joins TRBV20-1 to TRBJ2-4, with a tentative D call TRBD1 (6 bases). Looked up from germline, CDR1 is DFQATT and CDR2 is SNEGSKA (reference sequence). V shed 1 base and J shed 5 bases, with 15 bases lying between them. The CDR3 has 15 residues. The CDR3: CSARVTRTVENIQYF. In DNA, the CDR3 is TGCAGTGCTAGAGTCACGAGGACAGTAGAAAACATTCAGTACTTC.

The chain carries TRBV6-5 and TRBJ1-3; D perhaps matches TRBD1 (5 bases). This CDR3 spans 16 amino acids. The V and J ends lost 0 bases and 2 bases respectively, with 11 bases between them. The germline CDR1 and CDR2 sequences are MNHEY and SVGAGI. This CDR3 is CASSYSPGSPGNTIYF. The CDR3 DNA reads as TGTGCCAGCAGTTACTCCCCAGGGTCCCCTGGAAACACCATATATTTT.

At least ten counts were recorded for this clonotype. The chain joins TRBV6-5 to TRBJ1-2; 8 positions match TRBD1. Per the germline V gene, CDR1 is MNHEY and CDR2 is SVGAGI. The CDR3 sequence is 14 residues long. Trimming cost V 5 bases and J 6 bases; bases outside gene matches: 8. The CDR3: CASSRQGYLHGYTF. As DNA, the CDR3 is TGTGCCAGCAGTCGACAGGGGTACCTCCATGGCTACACCTTC.

This clonotype was counted between two and nine times. V and J are TRBV7-6 and TRBJ2-7; the D gene is possibly TRBD2 (7 bases). This CDR3 comprises 14 residues. The germline V gene encodes CDR1 SGHVS and CDR2 FNYEAQ. V lost 1 base to trimming and J lost 7 bases, with 14 bases between them. The CDR3 coding sequence is TGTGCCAGCAGCTTAGGAGAGCGGGACAATGAGCAGTACTTC. It codes for CASSLGERDNEQYF.

The chain links TRBV4-1 to TRBJ1-4; a possible D gene is TRBD1 (5 bases). There are 18 residues in the CDR3. Germline CDR1 reads MGHRA; CDR2 reads YSYEKL. Trimming removed 1 base from V and 0 bases from J, with 15 bases in between. The CDR3 DNA follows: TGCGCCAGCAGCCAAGTCTCTGGCGGGGGTTCAACTAATGAAAAACTGTTTTTT. This codes for CASSQVSGGGSTNEKLFF.

In its sample, this clonotype was seen many times. The V and J genes are TRBV11-2 and TRBJ2-3; 7 bases are a match to TRBD2. The germline V gene encodes CDR1 SGHAT and CDR2 FQNNGV. The CDR3 contains 15 residues. V lost 5 bases to trimming and J lost 0 bases; unmatched junction nucleotides: 5. CDR3 region: CASSRGRVSTDTQYF. As DNA, the CDR3 is TGTGCCAGCAGCCGCGGGAGAGTTAGCACAGATACGCAGTATTTT.

Of note for this clonotype: A read error may be the cause here, since a much bigger clone is one base away. The V call is TRBV7-2, the J call TRBJ1-2, with D maybe TRBD1 (6 bases). CDR1 SGHTA and CDR2 FQGNSA come from the germline V gene. The length of the CDR3 is 14 residues. V was trimmed by 11 bases and J by 4 bases, leaving 20 bases between them. CDR3 DNA: TGTGCCTGCACCGTCCCCACAGGGATCTATGGCTACACCTTC. It specifies CACTVPTGIYGYTF.

In its sample, this clonotype was seen many times. The chain has TRBV5-6 and TRBJ2-1, with D perhaps assigned TRBD1 or TRBD2 (5 bases each). CDR1 SGHDT and CDR2 YYEEEE come from the germline V gene. With 3 bases removed from V and 2 bases from J, the gap between germline ends came to 18 bases. The CDR3 covers 17 residues. The DNA for the CDR3 is TGTGCCAGCAGCTGGGGATATGAGGGGAAGACCTACAATGAGCAGTTCTTC. Protein sequence: CASSWGYEGKTYNEQFF.

At least ten counts were recorded for this clonotype. This chain links TRBV20-1 with TRBJ2-7; D unclear. The CDR3 contains 10 residues. Trimming cost V 3 bases and J 4 bases, with 4 bases left between them. Germline assignment: CDR1 DFQATT and CDR2 SNEGSKA (reference sequence). DNA of the CDR3: TGCAGTGCTAGGGTGTACGAGCAGTACTTC. Translated, it gives CSARVYEQYF.

The CDR3 loop is CASSWDGGETQYF. The CDR3 nucleotides are TGCGCCAGCAGCTGGGACGGGGGAGAGACCCAGTACTTC. The J gene is TRBJ2-7, the V gene TRBV5-1, with D maybe TRBD2 (6 bases). The closer fit of TRBJ2-5 to the DNA end suggests the J call may be wrong. The CDR3 length is 13 residues. Germline CDR1 and CDR2: SGHRS and YFSETQ.

This clonotype was recorded at least ten times. The V gene is TRBV2, the J gene TRBJ2-3, with TRBD2 matching over 12 bases. V dropped 4 bases and J dropped 0; count of bases not matched to a gene: 5. Looked up from germline, CDR1 is SNHLY and CDR2 is FYNNEI. The CDR3 has 17 amino acids. This chain's CDR3 is CASSVTSGGLSTDTQYF. The CDR3, as DNA: TGTGCCAGCAGTGTTACTAGCGGGGGGCTGAGCACAGATACGCAGTATTTT.

This clonotype was seen repeatedly, ten times or more. This chain connects TRBV7-6 to TRBJ2-5; D gene unclear. This CDR3 region has 16 residues. Germline V CDR1 and CDR2: SGHVS, FNYEAQ. Trimming took 3 bases from V and 3 from J, leaving 17 bases between them. Here the CDR3 reads CASSFPIGASEETQYF. The CDR3 region has the DNA TGTGCCAGCAGCTTTCCTATTGGAGCTTCGGAAGAGACCCAGTACTTC.

This clonotype was seen at least ten times. This rearrangement joins TRBV25-1 to TRBJ2-7; D perhaps matches TRBD1 (5 bases). The CDR3 covers 14 residues. V lost 1 base and J 3 bases, leaving 10 bases between the germline ends. Germline values: CDR1 MGHDK, CDR2 SYGVNS. Written as DNA, the CDR3 is TGTGCCAGCAGTGAATCAACAGGAATCTACGAGCAGTACTTC. Amino acid sequence: CASSESTGIYEQYF.

The rearrangement joins TRBV6-5 to TRBJ2-4; 7 bases line up with TRBD2. This CDR3 region has 15 residues. J was trimmed by 6 bases and V by 4 bases; bases with no gene match: 9. Germline-derived CDR1 and CDR2 are MNHEY and SVGAGI. CDR3: CASSSGATGGNIQYF. The CDR3 DNA reads as TGTGCCAGCAGTTCGGGAGCCACGGGGGGAAACATTCAGTACTTC.

This clonotype turned up a few times. The CDR3 here is CASSRALSRQSSYEQYF. CDR3 nucleotide sequence: TGTGCCAGCAGCCGAGCATTGTCTAGGCAAAGCTCCTACGAGCAGTACTTC. The chain couples TRBV7-2 to TRBJ2-7; D gene ambiguous. The CDR3 is 17 amino acids. Between the trimmed V and J ends, which lost 5 bases and 0 bases, there was a span of 20 bases. Germline assignment: CDR1 SGHTA and CDR2 FQGNSA.

This clonotype was seen a few times. The chain has TRBV20-1 and TRBJ1-1; a weak D match, TRBD1 (5 bases). The V end lost 1 base, the J end lost 5 bases, and 23 bases lay between the germline ends. CDR1 is DFQATT and CDR2 is SNEGSKA in the germline V gene (reference sequence). This CDR3 comprises 17 residues. CDR3 DNA: TGCAGTGCTAGAGCTCCTAGTTTCAGGGACGGAGTAACTGAAGCTTTCTTT. This codes for CSARAPSFRDGVTEAFF.

This chain links TRBV30 with TRBJ1-5; the D gene is possibly TRBD1 (6 bases). Germline CDR1 and CDR2: GTSNPN and SVGIG (reference sequence). Trimming left V 3 bases short and J 8 bases short, with 11 bases between. The CDR3 covers 12 residues. DNA of the CDR3: TGTGCCTGGAGAACAGGGTGGGAGCCCCAGCATTTT. The encoded protein is CAWRTGWEPQHF.

This clonotype occurred many times. The chain couples TRBV7-3 to TRBJ2-7; no firm D call. Germline CDR1 SGHTA, CDR2 FQGTGA. The CDR3 is 16 residues long. Deletions cut 5 bases from V and 1 base from J, with 18 bases between. CDR3 region: CASSPLAALGSYEQYF. The CDR3 nucleotides read TGTGCCAGCAGCCCCTTGGCAGCCCTTGGTTCCTACGAGCAGTACTTC.

V gene TRBV12-3 or TRBV12-4 combines with J gene TRBJ1-2; 9 bases are a match to TRBD1. The CDR3 contains 14 residues. V trimming: 6 bases; J trimming: 4 bases; junction bases outside the gene matches: 6. The CDR3 DNA reads as TGTGCCAGCAGCCTTGACAGGGGGATCTATGGCTACACCTTC. This codes for CASSLDRGIYGYTF.